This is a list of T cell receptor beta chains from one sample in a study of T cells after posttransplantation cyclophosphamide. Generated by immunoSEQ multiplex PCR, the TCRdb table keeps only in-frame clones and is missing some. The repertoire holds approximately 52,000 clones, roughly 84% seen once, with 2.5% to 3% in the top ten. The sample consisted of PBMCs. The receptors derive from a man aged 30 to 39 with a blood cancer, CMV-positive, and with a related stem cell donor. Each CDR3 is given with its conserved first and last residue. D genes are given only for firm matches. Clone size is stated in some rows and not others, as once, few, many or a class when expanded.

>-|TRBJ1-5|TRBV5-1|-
CASSIRPQQGNQPQHF
TGCGCCAGCAGCATCAGGCCGCAACAGGGCAATCAGCCCCAGCATTTT
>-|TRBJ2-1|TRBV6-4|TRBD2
CASSDSLAGGPSEQFF
TGTGCCAGCAGTGACTCCCTAGCGGGAGGGCCCAGTGAGCAGTTCTTC
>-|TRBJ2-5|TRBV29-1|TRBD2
CSVTVRLAGETQYF
TGCAGCGTTACTGTAAGACTAGCGGGAGAGACCCAGTACTTC
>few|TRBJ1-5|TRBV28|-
CASSSGGGDQPQHF
TGTGCCAGCAGTTCGGGCGGAGGGGATCAGCCCCAGCATTTT
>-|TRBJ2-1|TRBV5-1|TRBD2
CASSFPGLAAEQFF
TGCGCCAGCAGCTTTCCGGGACTAGCCGCTGAGCAGTTCTTC
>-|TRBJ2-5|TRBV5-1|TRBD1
CASSSGTGGILSKETQYF
TGCGCCAGCAGCTCCGGGACAGGGGGTATTCTAAGCAAGGAGACCCAGTACTTC
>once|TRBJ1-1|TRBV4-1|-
CASSQVDSSRLTF
TGCGCCAGCAGCCAAGTAGACAGTTCAAGGCTTACCTTT
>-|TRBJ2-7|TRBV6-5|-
CASSYQVSYEQYF
TGTGCCAGCAGTTACCAGGTCTCCTACGAGCAGTACTTC
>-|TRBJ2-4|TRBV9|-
CASSVDLADRNIQYF
TGTGCCAGCAGCGTAGACCTAGCGGACAGAAACATTCAGTACTTC
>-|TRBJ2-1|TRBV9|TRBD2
CASSGLGLAAYNEQFF
TGTGCCAGCAGCGGCCTCGGACTAGCGGCTTACAATGAGCAGTTCTTC
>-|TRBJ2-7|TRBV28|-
CASSLVRGTSYEQYF
TGTGCCAGCAGTTTAGTTCGGGGGACCTCCTACGAGCAGTACTTC
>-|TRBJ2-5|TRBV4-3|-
CASSQDWARETQYF
TGCGCCAGCAGCCAAGATTGGGCAAGGGAGACCCAGTACTTC
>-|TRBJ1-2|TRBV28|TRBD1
CASSQGQGLPYGYTF
TGTGCCAGCAGTCAGGGACAGGGTCTGCCCTATGGCTACACCTTC
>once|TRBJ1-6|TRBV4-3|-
CASSQARQPYNSPLHF
TGCGCCAGCAGCCAAGCACGACAGCCCTATAATTCACCCCTCCACTTT
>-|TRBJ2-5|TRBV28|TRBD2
CASSQDTASGRETQYF
TGTGCCAGCAGTCAGGATACAGCTAGCGGGAGGGAGACCCAGTACTTC
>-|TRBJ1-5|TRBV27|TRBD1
CASSYGTGNQPQHF
TGTGCCAGCAGTTACGGGACAGGGAATCAGCCCCAGCATTTT
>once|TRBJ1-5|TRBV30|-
CAWTGGLGNQPQHF
TGTGCCTGGACAGGAGGCCTTGGGAATCAGCCCCAGCATTTT
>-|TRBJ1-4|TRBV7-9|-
CASSFIGQKLFF
TGTGCCAGCAGCTTTATTGGCCAAAAACTGTTTTTT
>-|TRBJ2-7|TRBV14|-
CASSKALEGEQYF
TGTGCCAGCAGCAAAGCACTAGAGGGCGAGCAGTACTTC
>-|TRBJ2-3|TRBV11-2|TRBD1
CASSLATRTGNTDTQYF
TGTGCCAGCAGCTTAGCCACCCGGACAGGGAACACAGATACGCAGTATTTT
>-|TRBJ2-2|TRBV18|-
CASSPGLQNTGELFF
TGTGCCAGCTCCCCGGGACTGCAGAACACCGGGGAGCTGTTTTTT
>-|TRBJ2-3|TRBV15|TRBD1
CATSLQGATDTQYF
TGTGCCACCAGCCTACAGGGGGCTACAGATACGCAGTATTTT
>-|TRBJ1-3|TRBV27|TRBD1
CASGTGGRNTIYF
TGTGCCAGCGGGACAGGTGGAAGAAACACCATATATTTT
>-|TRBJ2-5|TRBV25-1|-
CASSALGQSWTQYF
TGTGCCAGCAGTGCCCTTGGACAGTCCTGGACCCAGTACTTC